The rows below give T cell receptor beta chains drawn from one sample of a study of blood T cell repertoires in COVID-19. Method: immunoSEQ multiplex PCR; TCRdb's copy keeps in-frame clones and lacks some. This sample has around 140,000 clones; roughly 80% occur once, and the top ten carry over 5%. Sequencing was carried out using PBMCs or T cells enriched from blood (not recorded which). Receptors originate from a woman in her forties or fifties who had recovered from COVID-19. The CDR3 runs from the conserved cysteine through the conserved F or W. The order of the fields is clone size, J gene, D gene, V gene, CDR3 protein, CDR3 DNA. The D gene is left open where the match is weak. Clone size is shown for a subset of rows, as once, few, many or a class of expanded clone.

>.|TRBJ1-2|.|TRBV30
CASRYQYRENYGYTF
TGTGCCTCCCGATACCAATACAGGGAGAACTATGGCTACACCTTC
>.|TRBJ2-1|TRBD1|TRBV4-1
CASSRTRTGEQFF
TGCGCCAGCAGCCGAACCCGGACAGGCGAGCAGTTCTTC
>.|TRBJ2-2|TRBD2|TRBV11-3
CASSSSGGTNTGELFF
TGTGCCAGCAGCTCGAGCGGGGGGACGAACACCGGGGAGCTGTTTTTT
>.|TRBJ2-2|.|TRBV5-1
CASSLVSGYAGELFF
TGCGCCAGCAGCTTGGTGTCAGGGTATGCCGGGGAGCTGTTTTTT
>.|TRBJ2-1|TRBD2|TRBV7-3
CASSLRVGSGGGEQFF
TGTGCCAGCAGCTTACGGGTGGGTAGCGGGGGAGGTGAGCAGTTCTTC
>.|TRBJ1-5|.|TRBV28
CASSTGPGPQHF
TGTGCCAGCAGTACAGGACCCGGGCCCCAGCATTTT
>few|TRBJ1-1|.|TRBV12-3/TRBV12-4
CASMRATEAFF
TGTGCCAGCATGAGGGCCACTGAAGCTTTCTTT
>.|TRBJ2-3|TRBD2|TRBV27
CASSSLLAGGTDTQYF
TGTGCCAGCAGTTCGCTACTAGCGGGGGGTACAGATACGCAGTATTTT
>.|TRBJ1-2|TRBD1|TRBV28
CASSQGQTYGYTF
TGTGCCAGCAGTCAGGGACAGACCTATGGCTACACCTTC
>.|TRBJ1-1|TRBD1|TRBV28
CASSSHRGRTEAFF
TGTGCCAGCAGTTCTCACAGGGGTAGAACTGAAGCTTTCTTT
>.|TRBJ2-7|.|TRBV5-4
CASSSDSEQYF
TGTGCCAGCAGCTCCGACAGCGAGCAGTACTTC